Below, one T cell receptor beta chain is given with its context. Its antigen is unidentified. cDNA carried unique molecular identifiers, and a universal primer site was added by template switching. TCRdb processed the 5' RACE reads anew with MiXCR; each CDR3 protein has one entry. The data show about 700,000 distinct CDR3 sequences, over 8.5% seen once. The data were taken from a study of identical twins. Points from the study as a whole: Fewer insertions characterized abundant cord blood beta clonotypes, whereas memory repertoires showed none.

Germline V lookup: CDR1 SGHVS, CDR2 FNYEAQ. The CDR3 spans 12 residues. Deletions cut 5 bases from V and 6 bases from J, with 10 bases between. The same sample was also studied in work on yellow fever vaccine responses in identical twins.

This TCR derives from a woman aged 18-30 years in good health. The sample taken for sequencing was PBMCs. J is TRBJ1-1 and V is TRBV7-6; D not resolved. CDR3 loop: CASSGLAPEAFF. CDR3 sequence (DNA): TGTGCCAGCAGCGGTCTGGCGCCTGAAGCTTTCTTT.